The T cell receptor (beta chain) under discussion was sequenced for a study of response to subunit inactivated influenza vaccine. Study-level findings and limits: T cells newly recruited by each seasonal influenza vaccination are few, the authors suggested.

With 6 bases removed from V and 4 bases from J, the gap between germline ends came to 19 bases. This CDR3 has 15 residues. Germline V gene lookup returns CDR1 SGHVS and CDR2 FNYEAQ. A remark on this clonotype: Its matching antigen is unknown.

TCRdb re-analysed the RT-PCR reads in MiXCR, keeping a single row per CDR3 protein. The sample yields a few hundred thousand distinct CDR3 sequences, about 14% seen once. This chain joins TRBV7-6 and TRBJ2-7, with D possibly matching TRBD2 (6 bases). This clonotype was sampled from a middle-aged man who received an inactivated influenza vaccine. Sequencing used PBMCs from blood, obtained 11 to 12 days after vaccination. The chain's CDR3 is CASSPSDLVGYEQYF. The CDR3 bases are TGTGCCAGCAGTCCTAGCGACCTGGTGGGTTACGAGCAGTACTTC. The entire variable domain, with the rest obtained from reference TRBV7-6 and TRBJ2-7, is as follows: GAGVSQSPRYKVTKRGQDVALRCDPISGHVSLYWYRQALGQGPEFLTYFNYEAQQDKSGLPNDRFSAERPEGSISTLTIQRTEQRDSAMYRCASSPSDLVGYEQYFGPGTRLTVT.